The 4 T cell receptor beta chains below were found in one sample sequenced in a study of siplizumab effects on memory and regulatory T cells. Clones were read by immunoSEQ multiplex PCR, and TCRdb kept only the in-frame ones, dropping some. The sample lists roughly 97,000 clones, over 90% occurring once. The sequencing sample was made of Tregs sorted from blood. These receptors were obtained from a human donor in good health.

The chain carries TRBV18 and TRBJ2-2, with 8 bases fitting TRBD2. With 3 bases clipped from V and 1 base from J, the junction kept 1 base outside the gene matches. The CDR3 covers 15 residues. Per germline, CDR1 KGHSH and CDR2 LQKENI. The CDR3 here is CASSPTSENTGELFF. In DNA, the CDR3 is TGTGCCAGCTCACCGACTAGCGAGAACACCGGGGAGCTGTTTTTT.

This clone appeared once. V is TRBV19 and J is TRBJ1-5; a possible D gene is TRBD1 (6 bases). V gave up 1 base and J gave up 5 bases, with 9 bases separating them. The CDR3 is 14 amino acids. Germline V gene lookup returns CDR1 LNHDA and CDR2 SQIVND (reference sequence). CDR3 sequence: CASSIGGRDQPQHF. In DNA form, the CDR3 reads TGTGCCAGTAGTATAGGGGGGCGGGATCAGCCCCAGCATTTT.

The chain recombines TRBV9 with TRBJ1-1; no firm D call. The CDR3 has 13 residues. From germline, CDR1 is SGDLS and CDR2 YYNGEE. V lost 4 bases and J 7 bases, leaving 14 bases between the germline ends. The CDR3 spells CASSPRVRDEAFF. The CDR3 bases are TGTGCCAGCAGCCCCCGGGTAAGAGATGAAGCTTTCTTT.

The chain joins TRBV14 to TRBJ1-1; D might be TRBD1 (5 bases). This CDR3 spans 13 amino acids. From germline, CDR1 is SGHDN and CDR2 FVKESK. Between the trimmed V and J ends, which lost 1 base and 9 bases, there was a span of 12 bases. CDR3 DNA: TGTGCCAGCAGCCAAGGGTGGGGGATTAAAGCTTTCTTT. The encoded protein is CASSQGWGIKAFF.